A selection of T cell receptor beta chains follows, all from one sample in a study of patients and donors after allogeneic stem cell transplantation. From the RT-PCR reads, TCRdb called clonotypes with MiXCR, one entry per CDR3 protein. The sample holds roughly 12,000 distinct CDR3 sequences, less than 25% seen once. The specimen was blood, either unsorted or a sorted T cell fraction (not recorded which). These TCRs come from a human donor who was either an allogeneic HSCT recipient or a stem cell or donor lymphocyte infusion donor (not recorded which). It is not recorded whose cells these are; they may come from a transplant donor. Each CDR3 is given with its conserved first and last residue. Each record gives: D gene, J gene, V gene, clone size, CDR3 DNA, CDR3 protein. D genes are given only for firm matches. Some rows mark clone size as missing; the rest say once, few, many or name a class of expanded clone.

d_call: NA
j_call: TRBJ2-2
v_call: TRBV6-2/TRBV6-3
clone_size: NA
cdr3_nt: TGTGCCAGCACCAGGGCAGGGACCCCGACCGGGGAGCTGTTTTTT
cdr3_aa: CASTRAGTPTGELFF

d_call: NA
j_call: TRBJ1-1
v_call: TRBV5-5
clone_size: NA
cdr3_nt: TGTGCCAGCAGCTTGGGGGTCACTGAAGCTTTCTTT
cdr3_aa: CASSLGVTEAFF

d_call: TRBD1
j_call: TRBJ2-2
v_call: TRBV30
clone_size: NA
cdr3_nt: TGTGCCTGGAGGGCAGGGACAGTGGAGCTGTTTTTT
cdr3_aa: CAWRAGTVELFF

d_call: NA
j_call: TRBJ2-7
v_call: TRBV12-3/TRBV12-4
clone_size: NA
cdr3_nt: TGTGCCAGCAGTTTACTCTCTACTGGCGCCTACGAGCAGTACTTC
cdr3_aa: CASSLLSTGAYEQYF

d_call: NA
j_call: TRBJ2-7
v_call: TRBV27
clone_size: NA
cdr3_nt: TGTGCCAGCAGTTTTTCGCTTACCTACGAGCAGTACTTC
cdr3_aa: CASSFSLTYEQYF

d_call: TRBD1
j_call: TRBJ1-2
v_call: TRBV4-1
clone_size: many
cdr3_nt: TGCGCCAGCAGCCCCCAGGGACAGTCGAACTATGGCTACACCTTC
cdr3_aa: CASSPQGQSNYGYTF

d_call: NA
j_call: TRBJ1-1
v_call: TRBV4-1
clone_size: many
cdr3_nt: TGCGCCAGCAGCCCCCGTGAATGGAACACTGAAGCTTTCTTT
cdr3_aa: CASSPREWNTEAFF

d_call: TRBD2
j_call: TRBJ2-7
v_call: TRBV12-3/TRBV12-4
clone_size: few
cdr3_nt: TGTGCCAGCAGCTTAGCGGGAGGGCCTAACTCCTACGAGCAGTACTTC
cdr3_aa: CASSLAGGPNSYEQYF

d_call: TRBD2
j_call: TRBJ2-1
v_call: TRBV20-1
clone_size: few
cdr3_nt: TGCAGTGCTAGAGTACTAGCGGGAGGGCCGATCGATGAGCAGTTCTTC
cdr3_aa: CSARVLAGGPIDEQFF

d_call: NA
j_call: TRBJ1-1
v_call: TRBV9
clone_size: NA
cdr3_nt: TGTGCCAGCAGCGTAGGACAGTCGAACACTGAAGCTTTCTTT
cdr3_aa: CASSVGQSNTEAFF

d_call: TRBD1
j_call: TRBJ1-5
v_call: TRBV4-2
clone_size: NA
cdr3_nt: TGTGCCAGCAGCCAAGGCTTGGGACAGGGTGGTCAGCCCCAGCATTTT
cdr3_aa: CASSQGLGQGGQPQHF

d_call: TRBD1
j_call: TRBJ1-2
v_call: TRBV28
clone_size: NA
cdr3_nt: TGTGCCAGCAGTCGGGACAGGGTGGCGTATGGCTACACCTTC
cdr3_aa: CASSRDRVAYGYTF

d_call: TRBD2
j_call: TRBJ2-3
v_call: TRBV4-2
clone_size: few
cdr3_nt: TGTGCCAGCAGCCAAGAAGCAGCGGGAGAGCCCACGCAGTATTTT
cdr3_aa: CASSQEAAGEPTQYF

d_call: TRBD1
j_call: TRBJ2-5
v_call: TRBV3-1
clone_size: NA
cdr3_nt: TGTGCCAGCTACCCTAAGGGACAGGGGAGAGGAGAGACCCAGTACTTC
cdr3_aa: CASYPKGQGRGETQYF

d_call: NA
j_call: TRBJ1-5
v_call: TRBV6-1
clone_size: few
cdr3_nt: TGTGCCAGCAGTGGAGAGGGAGGTAGCAATCAGCCCCAGCATTTT
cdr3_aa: CASSGEGGSNQPQHF

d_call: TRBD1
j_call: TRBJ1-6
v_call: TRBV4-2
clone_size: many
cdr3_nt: TGTGCCAGCAGCCAAGATTGGGACAGGGACTCACCCCTCCACTTT
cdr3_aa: CASSQDWDRDSPLHF

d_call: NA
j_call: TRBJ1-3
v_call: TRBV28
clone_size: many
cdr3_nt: TGTGCCAGCACCCATATCACCTCTGGAAACACCATATATTTT
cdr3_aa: CASTHITSGNTIYF

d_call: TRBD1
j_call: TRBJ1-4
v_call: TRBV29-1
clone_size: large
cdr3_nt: TGCAGCATCCGGGACAGGACTAATGAAAAACTGTTTTTT
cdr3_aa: CSIRDRTNEKLFF

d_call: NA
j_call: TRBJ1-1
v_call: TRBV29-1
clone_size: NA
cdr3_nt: TGCAGCGTCAAAGTCAGGGACGCTTTCTTT
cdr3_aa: CSVKVRDAFF

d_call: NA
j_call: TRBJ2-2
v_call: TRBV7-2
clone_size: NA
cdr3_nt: TGTGCCAGCAGCTTGGGGACGGGTCGGAACACCGGGGAGCTGTTTTTT
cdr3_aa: CASSLGTGRNTGELFF

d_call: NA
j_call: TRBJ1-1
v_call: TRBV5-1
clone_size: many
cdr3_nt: TGCGCCAGCAGCTTTACCCGGACAGATGGTGAAGCTTTCTTT
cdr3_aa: CASSFTRTDGEAFF

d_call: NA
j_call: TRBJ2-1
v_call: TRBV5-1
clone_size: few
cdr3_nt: TGCGCCAGCAGCTTGCAGAGCTACAATGAGCAGTTCTTC
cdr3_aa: CASSLQSYNEQFF

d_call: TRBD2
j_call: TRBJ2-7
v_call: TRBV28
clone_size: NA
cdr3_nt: TGTGCCAGCAGACAAGCCGGACTAGCGGGGTACTACGAGCAGTACTTC
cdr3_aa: CASRQAGLAGYYEQYF

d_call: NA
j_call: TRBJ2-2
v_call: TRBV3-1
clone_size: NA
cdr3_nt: TGTGCCAGCAGCCCCCATCCGACTACTTTCGCGAACACCGGGGAGCTGTTTTTT
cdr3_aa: CASSPHPTTFANTGELFF

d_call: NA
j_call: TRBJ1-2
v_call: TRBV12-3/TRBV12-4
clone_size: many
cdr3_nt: TGTGCCAGCAGCGACGGCACTAACTATGGCTACACCTTC
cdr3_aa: CASSDGTNYGYTF

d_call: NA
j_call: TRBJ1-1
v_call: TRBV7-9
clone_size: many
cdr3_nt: TGTGCCAGCAGCTTAGCGGGTCTCGGAATGAACACTGAAGCTTTCTTT
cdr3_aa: CASSLAGLGMNTEAFF

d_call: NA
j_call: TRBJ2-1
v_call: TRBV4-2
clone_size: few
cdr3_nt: TGTGCCAGCAGCCAAGGGACTATTGGGTTTCTTGAGCAGTTCTTC
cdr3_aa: CASSQGTIGFLEQFF

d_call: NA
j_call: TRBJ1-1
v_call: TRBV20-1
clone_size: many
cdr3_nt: TGCAGTGCTAGATCTCCTTTCAACTTT
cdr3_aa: CSARSPFNF

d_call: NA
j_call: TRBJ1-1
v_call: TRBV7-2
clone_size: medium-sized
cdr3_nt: TGTGCCAGCAGCTTAGTGACCTCTGAAGCTTTCTTT
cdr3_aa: CASSLVTSEAFF

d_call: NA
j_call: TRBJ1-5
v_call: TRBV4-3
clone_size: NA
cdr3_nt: TGCGCCAGCAGCCAAGATCTAGGGAGGGCTCAGCCCCAGCATTTT
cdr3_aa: CASSQDLGRAQPQHF

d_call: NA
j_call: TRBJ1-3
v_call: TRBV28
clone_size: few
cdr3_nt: TGTGCCAGCAGTCGAGCCTGGGGAAACACCATATATTTT
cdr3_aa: CASSRAWGNTIYF

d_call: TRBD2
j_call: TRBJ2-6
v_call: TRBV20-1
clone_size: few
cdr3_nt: TGCAGTGCTAGAGCCCACCCGAGACTAGCGGGAGAATCTGGGGCCAACGTCCTGACTTTC
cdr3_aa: CSARAHPRLAGESGANVLTF

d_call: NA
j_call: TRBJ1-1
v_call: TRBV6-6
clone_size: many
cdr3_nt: TGTGCCAGCAGCGTGACAGGAAGAGCTTTCTTT
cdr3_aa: CASSVTGRAFF

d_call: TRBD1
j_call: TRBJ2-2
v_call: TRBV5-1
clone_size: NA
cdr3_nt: TGCGCCAGCAGCAACCGACAGGGGACCACCGGGGAGCTGTTTTTT
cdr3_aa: CASSNRQGTTGELFF

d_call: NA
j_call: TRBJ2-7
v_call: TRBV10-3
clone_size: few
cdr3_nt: TGTGCCATCAGTGAGTGGCCATCGGAGCAGTACTTC
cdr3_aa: CAISEWPSEQYF

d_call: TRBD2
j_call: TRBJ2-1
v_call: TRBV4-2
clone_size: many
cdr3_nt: TGTGCCAGCAGCCAAGATCTTGCTAGCGGGAGCGCCAGGTCCTACAATGAGCAGTTCTTC
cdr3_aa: CASSQDLASGSARSYNEQFF

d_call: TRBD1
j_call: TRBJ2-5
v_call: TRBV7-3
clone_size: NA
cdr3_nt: TGTGCCAGCAGCCCGTCCTCCGACAGGGGACAGACCCAGTACTTC
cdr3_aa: CASSPSSDRGQTQYF

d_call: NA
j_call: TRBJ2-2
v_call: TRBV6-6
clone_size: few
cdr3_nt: TGTGCCAGCAGCCGCGGGACTGGCACCGGGGAGCTGTTTTTT
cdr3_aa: CASSRGTGTGELFF

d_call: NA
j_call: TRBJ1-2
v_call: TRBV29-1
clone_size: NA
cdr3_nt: TGCAGCGTTGAAGTCCGCCGGGATGGCTGCACCTTC
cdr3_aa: CSVEVRRDGCTF

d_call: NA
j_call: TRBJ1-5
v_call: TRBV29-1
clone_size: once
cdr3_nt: TGCAGCGTCAGTACAGGGCTCAATCAGCCCCAGCATTTT
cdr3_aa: CSVSTGLNQPQHF

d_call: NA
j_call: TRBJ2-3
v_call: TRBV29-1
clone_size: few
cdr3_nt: TGCAGCGTTGAAGATATAAGAGACAGCGCCCTGGGAGATACGCAGTATTTT
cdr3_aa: CSVEDIRDSALGDTQYF

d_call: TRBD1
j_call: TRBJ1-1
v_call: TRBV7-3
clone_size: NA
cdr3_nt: TGTGCCAGCAGCTTAACGGGACAGGGTAACTCTGAAGCTTTCTTT
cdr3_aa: CASSLTGQGNSEAFF

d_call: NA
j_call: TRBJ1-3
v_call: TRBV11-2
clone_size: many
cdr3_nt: TGTGCCAGCAGCTTAGGCACCGGGGCCCGAGTTGGAAACACCATATATTTT
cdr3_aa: CASSLGTGARVGNTIYF

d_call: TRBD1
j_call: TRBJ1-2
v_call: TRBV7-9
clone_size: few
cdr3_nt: TGTGCCAGCAGCTTAGGGACAGGGGAGGATGGCTACACCTTC
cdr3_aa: CASSLGTGEDGYTF

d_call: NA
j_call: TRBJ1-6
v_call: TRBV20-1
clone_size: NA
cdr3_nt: TGCAGTGCCACAGGGAATTCACCCCTCCACTTT
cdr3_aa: CSATGNSPLHF

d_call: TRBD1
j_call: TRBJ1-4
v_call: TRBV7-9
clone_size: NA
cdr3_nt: TGTGCCAGCAGCACAGGGGACAGGGGGAATGAAAAACTGTTTTTT
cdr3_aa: CASSTGDRGNEKLFF

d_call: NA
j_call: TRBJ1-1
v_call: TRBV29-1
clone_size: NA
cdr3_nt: TGCAGCGTTGAGCGGTGGGGGGGGGAAGCGAAAGCTTTCTTT
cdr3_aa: CSVERWGGEAKAFF

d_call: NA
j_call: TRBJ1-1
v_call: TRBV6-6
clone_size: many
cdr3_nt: TGTGCCAGCAGTTACGCATTGGGGGGGAAAGACACTGAAGCTTTCTTT
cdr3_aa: CASSYALGGKDTEAFF

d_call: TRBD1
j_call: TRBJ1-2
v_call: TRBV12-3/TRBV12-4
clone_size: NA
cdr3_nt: TGTGCCAGCAGTCCCCGGTGGCAGGGGGACTATGGCTACACCTTC
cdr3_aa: CASSPRWQGDYGYTF

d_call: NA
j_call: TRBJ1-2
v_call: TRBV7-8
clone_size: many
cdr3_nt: TGTGCCAGCAGCTGGGGGGTTCTTAACTATGGCTACACCTTC
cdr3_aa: CASSWGVLNYGYTF

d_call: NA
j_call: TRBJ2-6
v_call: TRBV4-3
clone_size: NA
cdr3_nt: TGCGCCAGCAGCCAAGTAGGGATCTCTGGGGCCAACGTCCTGACTTTC
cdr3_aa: CASSQVGISGANVLTF